This TCR beta chain was sequenced for a study of T cells after yellow fever vaccination (dated by TCRdb to between 2018 and 2020). A note on the overall study: The SMART-Seq v4 Ultra Low Input RNA kit was used to prepare libraries from fractions with low cell numbers. Bulk TCR alpha and beta repertoires were sequenced longitudinally to track T-cell clones before and after primary and booster YFV17D yellow fever vaccination. The cohort comprised two healthy male donors, one aged 18 to 30 and one aged 30 to 39 years. Bulk PBMC replicates and cell subsets were isolated from blood drawn at multiple timepoints before and after both primary and secondary immunization.

From the cysteine through the phenylalanine, the CDR3 covers 11 amino acids. Just CDR3 DNA is preserved here, 33 bases in frame from base 1. Via the germline V gene, CDR1 is SGHAT and CDR2 FQNNGV. Notes on this clonotype: What antigen it recognizes has not been identified. A read error may produce the germline difference seen at one junction end.

Paper-wide results and their limitations: The secondary T-cell response was found to be weaker but faster than the primary response, with a peak reached on day 5 rather than on day 15. A small fraction of clonotypes showed up in both the CD4 and CD8 compartments, probably as a result of convergent recombination. FACS-sorted repertoires could contain abundant contaminating clonotypes from the bulk population, so computational filtering was required. Because the study included only two donors, the extent to which the findings can be generalized is limited. Most clones expanded after primary vaccination (around 96% of CD4 and around nine tenths of CD8) were re-detected after the booster, suggesting that broad memory maintenance occurred.

The instrument was an Illumina NovaSeq 6000. TCR cDNA was synthesized by 5'RACE template switching, which introduced a universal primer site and unique molecular identifiers. Priming of cDNA synthesis was performed from both the TCR alpha and TCR beta constant segments. Libraries were amplified in two PCR steps, with sample barcodes and sequencing adapters added in the second step. Sequencing of the libraries was done on either Illumina HiSeq 2500 (2x100 bp) or NovaSeq (2x150 bp). The paper's processing steps were these. MIGEC was used to demultiplex reads and collapse the reads into UMI consensus sequences, and MiXCR was used for V(D)J alignment. Using edgeR on replicate PBMC samples, clonotypes were called vaccine-responding if FDR was below 0.01 and the log2 fold change was above 5 up to day 15. Each bulk clonotype was labeled CD4 or CD8 based on which sequenced repertoire, CD4 or CD8, contained the clonotype at higher abundance. Through fastp at Q25 and MiXCR, TCRdb rebuilt clones from the public reads, retaining in-frame beta chains. Rows with one shared CDR3 protein collapse into an entry with the most common genes and DNA. TCRdb, rather than the study authors, made the V and J calls. A total of hundreds of thousands of distinct CDR3 sequences appear in this sample, 9.5% to 15% of them only once. Of the sample, 3.2% falls within the top ten clones.

The intended sense of this specimen's treatment or condition label: live attenuated yellow fever vaccine strain. A standard Ficoll-Paque protocol was used to isolate PBMCs from peripheral blood. CD4 and CD8 T-cell fractions were isolated with Dynabeads CD4 and CD8 positive selection kits. TriZol was used to extract RNA from bulk PBMCs, CD4 and CD8 fractions, and dextramer-positive and dextramer-negative fractions. The material was CD4+ T cells sorted from PBMCs, obtained 15 days after the yellow fever booster vaccination. This chain is built from TRBV11-2 and TRBJ2-3, with the D gene not confidently named. This TCR was recovered from a man between 18 and 35 years old who received the YFV17D yellow fever vaccine. The nucleotide sequence reads TGTGCCTGCAGCCCGGCTGATACGCAGTATTTT. Translated, this gives CACSPADTQYF.